These 24 T cell receptor beta chains share one sample of origin, sequenced in a study of cytomegalovirus exposure and HLA in healthy donors. PCR was performed using 60 Vbeta and 13 Jbeta primers. Some clones are missing from TCRdb's copy, which holds only in-frame ones; the method was immunoSEQ multiplex PCR. The sample gives roughly 100,000 clones, roughly 66% of which show up once; approximately 3.5% is in the top ten. Specimen: PBMCs. Receptor source: a woman between 50 and 59 years old in good health and CMV-seronegative.

The rearrangement links TRBV7-2 to TRBJ2-1; TRBD2 agrees at 8 bases. Germline V gene sequence: CDR1 SGHTA, CDR2 FQGNSA. The CDR3 covers 15 residues. Trimming at V came to 4 bases and at J to 5 bases, leaving 7 bases not matched to a gene. The DNA for the CDR3 is TGTGCCAGCAGCTCGCCCGGGACTAGGCACAATGAGCAGTTCTTC. Protein sequence: CASSSPGTRHNEQFF. The whole variable domain, remainder taken from reference TRBV7-2 and TRBJ2-1, is GAGVSQSPSNKVTEKGKDVELRCDPISGHTALYWYRQSLGQGLEFLIYFQGNSAPDKSGLPSDRFSAERTGGSVSTLTIQRTQQEDSAVYLCASSSPGTRHNEQFFGPGTRLTVL.

The V and J genes are TRBV7-2 and TRBJ1-2; D is unresolved. The CDR3 runs to 13 residues. The V end was cut by 1 base, the J end by 8 bases, with 11 bases between. Germline V gene lookup returns CDR1 SGHTA and CDR2 FQGNSA. CDR3 DNA sequence: TGTGCCAGCAGCTTAGGCGGTGCGGGGGGCTACACCTTC. It specifies CASSLGGAGGYTF.

This clone was counted once. The chain employs TRBV6-5 and TRBJ2-5; D gene unclear. The ends were cut back, 2 bases at V and 2 bases at J, with 9 bases in the middle. Germline-derived CDR1 and CDR2 are MNHEY and SVGAGI. The CDR3 contains 14 residues. DNA of the CDR3: TGTGCCAGCAGTTACAGCCCGAAACAAGAGACCCAGTACTTC. Its protein is CASSYSPKQETQYF.

J is TRBJ2-2 and V is TRBV7-2; possible D gene TRBD1, 6 bases. CDR3 length: 15 residues. Germline V gene sequence: CDR1 SGHTA, CDR2 FQGNSA. Between the trimmed V and J ends, which lost 5 bases and 4 bases, there was a span of 14 bases. The CDR3 DNA reads as TGTGCCAGCAGCCCGCGGACAGAAGCCACCGGGGAGCTGTTTTTT. This gives the protein CASSPRTEATGELFF.

In DNA form, the CDR3 reads TGTGCCAGCAGTGAATTGACAGGGTTGTATGGCTACACCTTC. Its translation is CASSELTGLYGYTF. The gene calls are TRBV6-1 and TRBJ1-2; 7 nucleotides line up with TRBD1. This CDR3 has 14 residues. Germline V gene sequence: CDR1 MNHNS, CDR2 SASEGT. V dropped 2 bases and J dropped 5; count of bases not matched to a gene: 5.

The CDR3 region has the DNA TGTGCCAGCAGCACGACAGAAAACACTGAAGCTTTCTTT. Protein: CASSTTENTEAFF. The chain combines TRBV11-3 with TRBJ1-1, with D tentatively TRBD1 (5 bases). The CDR3 is 13 amino acids. In germline, CDR1 is SGHNT, CDR2 YENEEA. V was shortened by 5 bases and J by 2 bases, with 9 bases between the two germline ends.

The CDR3 loop is CASSPLGGAVTEAFF. CDR3 sequence (DNA): TGTGCCAGCTCACCATTGGGTGGGGCCGTCACTGAAGCTTTCTTT. The J gene is TRBJ1-1, the V gene TRBV18; D is possibly TRBD1 (5 bases). Germline assignment: CDR1 KGHSH and CDR2 LQKENI. This CDR3 has 15 amino acids. V lost 2 bases, J lost 4 bases, and 14 bases lay in between.

This clone has a handful of counts. The chain uses TRBV5-5 and TRBJ2-7, with 10 nucleotides matching TRBD1. V gave up 0 bases and J gave up 4 bases; unmatched junction bases: 4. This CDR3 is 15 amino acids long. The germline CDR1 and CDR2 sequences are SGHKS and YYEKEE (reference sequence). CDR3 amino acids: CASSLGQGAMYEQYF. CDR3 bases: TGTGCCAGCAGCTTGGGACAGGGGGCGATGTACGAGCAGTACTTC.

The V and J genes are TRBV2 and TRBJ2-5; TRBD2 might be the D (6 bases). From germline, CDR1 is SNHLY and CDR2 FYNNEI. This CDR3 contains 13 residues. Trimming removed 5 bases at V and 0 bases at J, with 7 bases between. The CDR3 DNA is TGTGCCAGCAGTTGGGACTACCAAGAGACCCAGTACTTC. This gives the protein CASSWDYQETQYF.

A few counts support this clone. The genes are TRBV27 and TRBJ1-5; D not certain. Germline V CDR1 and CDR2: MNHEY, SMNVEV (reference sequence). The CDR3 has 13 amino acids. Deletions cut 5 bases from V and 3 bases from J, with 8 bases between. The CDR3 coding sequence is TGTGCCAGCAGTGGGTGGGCCAATCAGCCCCAGCATTTT. This encodes CASSGWANQPQHF.

The chain has TRBV9 and TRBJ2-1; 9 bases are shared with TRBD1. CDR1 and CDR2 from the germline V gene are SGDLS and YYNGEE. The CDR3 has 16 amino acids. The J segment lost 1 base and the V segment lost 0 bases, leaving 2 bases of the junction unmatched. This CDR3 reads CASSVGGTGSYNEQFF. As DNA, the CDR3 is TGTGCCAGCAGCGTAGGTGGGACAGGGTCCTACAATGAGCAGTTCTTC.

The chain links TRBV6-6 to TRBJ2-5; TRBD2 matches at 8 bases. The germline CDR1 and CDR2 sequences are MNHNY and SVGAGI (reference sequence). The V and J ends lost 8 bases and 5 bases, in that order; junction bases with no gene match: 10. The CDR3 has 14 residues. CDR3 in amino acids: CASAPAGGWETQYF. CDR3 bases: TGTGCCAGCGCCCCCGCGGGGGGATGGGAGACCCAGTACTTC.

This clone was observed once. The CDR3 DNA sequence: TGTGCCAGCAGCCGGGACAGGGGTTCTGGAAACACCATATATTTT. Protein: CASSRDRGSGNTIYF. The V gene is TRBV2, the J gene TRBJ1-3, with 10 positions matching TRBD1. Germline V gene data show CDR1 as SNHLY and CDR2 as FYNNEI. This CDR3 contains 15 residues. After removal of 6 bases from V and 1 base from J, the junction contained 3 bases not matched to a gene.

V gene TRBV7-2 combines with J gene TRBJ1-1, with D possibly being TRBD1 (6 bases). V was trimmed by 5 bases and J by 13 bases, leaving 26 bases between them. Germline V gives CDR1 SGHTA, CDR2 FQGNSA. The length of the CDR3 is 15 residues. The CDR3 DNA follows: TGTGCCAGCAGCCAAGTGACAGGAGAGACGTCGTCGAATTTCTTT. Residues: CASSQVTGETSSNFF.

J is TRBJ1-2 and V is TRBV18; 9 nucleotides match TRBD1. There are 21 residues in the CDR3. From germline, CDR1 is KGHSH and CDR2 LQKENI. The V and J ends lost 2 bases and 0 bases, in that order; junction bases with no gene match: 19. The CDR3 DNA follows: TGTGCCAGCTCACCAACGCTATCCGGGACAGGGCGAGTTGGGGCTAACTATGGCTACACCTTC. Translation gives CASSPTLSGTGRVGANYGYTF.

J is TRBJ2-7 and V is TRBV2; the D gene is possibly TRBD2 (7 bases). Germline values: CDR1 SNHLY, CDR2 FYNNEI. The CDR3 sequence is 15 residues long. Trimming pared 2 bases from V and 1 base from J, leaving 12 bases between. The CDR3 loop reads CASSERGAGSYEQYF. The CDR3 DNA follows: TGTGCCAGCAGTGAACGGGGGGCTGGTTCCTACGAGCAGTACTTC.

This sequence joins TRBV4-1 and TRBJ1-5; the D is unclear. V was trimmed by 1 base and J by 6 bases, leaving 7 bases between them. Germline V gives CDR1 MGHRA, CDR2 YSYEKL. The CDR3 spans 13 residues. The CDR3: CASSQVAGQPQHF. CDR3 in DNA: TGCGCCAGCAGCCAAGTCGCGGGTCAGCCCCAGCATTTT.

The V and J genes are TRBV5-8 and TRBJ1-2; D is unclear. The CDR3 loop spans 13 amino acids. V was clipped by 0 bases and J by 4 bases, with 7 bases between them. CDR1 and CDR2 (germline): SGHTS, YDEGEE. DNA for the CDR3: TGTGCCAGCAGCTTGGTCGCAGGCTATGGCTACACCTTC. As protein: CASSLVAGYGYTF.

A note on this clone: Other DNA sequences of this sample code for an identical CDR3. This chain uses TRBV2 with TRBJ2-2; TRBD2 matches at 8 bases. Germline assignment: CDR1 SNHLY and CDR2 FYNNEI. The CDR3 spans 18 residues. V dropped 6 bases and J dropped 2; count of bases not matched to a gene: 14. The CDR3 sequence is CASSDTAGGLSNTGELFF. The CDR3 region has the DNA TGTGCCAGCAGCGACACTGCGGGGGGACTATCTAACACCGGGGAGCTGTTTTTT. The variable domain in full, with the rest retrieved from reference TRBV2 and TRBJ2-2, is EPEVTQTPSHQVTQMGQEVILRCVPISNHLYFYWYRQILGQKVEFLVSFYNNEISEKSEIFDDQFSVERPDGSNFTLKIRSTKLEDSAMYFCASSDTAGGLSNTGELFFGEGSRLTVL.

This clone was found once. The chain couples TRBV27 to TRBJ1-2, with D unresolved. The germline V and J ends were trimmed by 3 bases and 8 bases, with 10 bases remaining between them. From germline, CDR1 is MNHEY and CDR2 SMNVEV (reference sequence). This CDR3 is built from 12 residues. The CDR3 sequence is CASSLGGAGYTF. CDR3 DNA: TGTGCCAGCAGTTTGGGAGGAGCCGGCTACACCTTC.

V and J are TRBV5-6 and TRBJ2-2; maybe TRBD2 (6 bases). CDR1 SGHDT and CDR2 YYEEEE come from the germline V gene. This CDR3 is 13 amino acids long. V was clipped by 0 bases and J by 8 bases, with 8 bases between them. CDR3 nucleotide sequence: TGTGCCAGCAGCTTGGTCGGGGGTGGGGAGCTGTTTTTT. Its protein is CASSLVGGGELFF.

The chain recombines TRBV30 with TRBJ1-6; D is uncertain. Germline V gives CDR1 GTSNPN, CDR2 SVGIG (reference sequence). Trimming removed 3 bases at V and 2 bases at J, with 11 bases between. This CDR3 region has 15 residues. The CDR3 nucleotides are TGTGCCTGGAGGGGCGACGGGACCTATAATTCACCCCTCCACTTT. It encodes CAWRGDGTYNSPLHF.

Only one count was recorded for this clone. The chain has TRBV7-9 and TRBJ2-3, with D possibly TRBD2 on 6 matching bases. Trimming took 7 bases from V and 5 from J, leaving 13 bases between them. CDR3 length: 13 amino acids. The germline V gene has CDR1 SEHNR and CDR2 FQNEAQ (reference sequence). The CDR3 nucleotides are TGTGCCAGCAAACGGGGGAGAGGAGATACGCAGTATTTT. It encodes CASKRGRGDTQYF.

The chain recombines TRBV11-2 with TRBJ1-1, with D unresolved. The CDR3 consists of 18 residues. CDR1 and CDR2 (germline): SGHAT, FQNNGV. Trimming shortened V by 0 bases and J by 0 bases, and 17 bases separated the two germline ends. The chain's CDR3 is CASSLDNSRPLMNTEAFF. CDR3 coding DNA: TGTGCCAGCAGCTTAGACAACAGCCGGCCCCTGATGAACACTGAAGCTTTCTTT.